This T cell receptor beta chain was captured by sequencing in a study of low-dose radiotherapy and immunotherapy resistance in tumors. This CDR3 contains 14 residues. Germline CDR1 MNHEY, CDR2 SVGEGT. The V end was cut by 7 bases, the J end by 3 bases, with 13 bases between. First-strand cDNA relied on TRAV- and TRBV-specific primers spanning alpha and beta chains. TCR amplification used roughly 20 PCR cycles, a constant-region primer and a V-primer adapter. TCRdb re-analysed the reads in MiXCR, keeping a single row per CDR3 protein. The sample comprises over 15,000 distinct CDR3 sequences, around 70% of which are singletons, and under 6% rests with the top ten.

The receptor was isolated from a human donor with advanced metastatic prostate, ovarian, gallbladder or colorectal cancer (not recorded which). This table probably holds off-target reads from a library built for another chain. The chain links TRBV6-2 or TRBV6-3 to TRBJ2-1; tentative D call: TRBD2 (5 bases). The CDR3 region is CASTRGGVYNEQFF. In DNA, the CDR3 is TGTGCCAGCACCCGTGGAGGAGTCTACAATGAGCAGTTCTTC.